A selection of T cell receptor beta chains follows, all from one sample in a study of cytomegalovirus exposure and HLA in healthy donors. Generated by immunoSEQ multiplex PCR, the TCRdb table keeps only in-frame clones and is missing some. The sample has about 100,000 clones, 74% seen once. The sequenced sample was PBMCs. The receptors were sampled from a woman in her thirties or forties in good health and CMV-seropositive. Both conserved end residues are part of each CDR3. The D gene is left open where the match is weak. Clone size is shown for a subset of rows, as once, few, many or a class of expanded clone.

15 NA TRBJ1-5 TRBV5-1 NA CASRRGGDSNQPQHF TGCGCCAGCAGGAGGGGGGGGGACAGCAATCAGCCCCAGCATTTT
16 NA TRBJ2-5 TRBV7-7 TRBD2 CASSLGGSGDQETQYF TGTGCTAGCAGCTTGGGGGGTAGCGGGGACCAAGAGACCCAGTACTTC
15 NA TRBJ1-4 TRBV4-2 NA CASSRTRAVPEKLFF TGTGCCAGCAGCCGAACGAGGGCAGTTCCTGAAAAACTGTTTTTT
13 NA TRBJ2-1 TRBV30 TRBD2 CASSRGAYNEQFF TGTGCCTCTTCGCGGGGGGCCTACAATGAGCAGTTCTTC
14 NA TRBJ2-2 TRBV5-6 TRBD2 CASSSPRGAGELFF TGTGCCAGCAGCTCGCCACGGGGGGCCGGGGAGCTGTTTTTT
14 NA TRBJ2-3 TRBV10-3 NA CAISESIQVDTQYF TGTGCCATCAGTGAGTCGATCCAGGTAGATACGCAGTATTTT
15 NA TRBJ1-2 TRBV5-1 NA CASSLESGGLYGYTF TGCGCCAGCAGCTTGGAGTCGGGGGGGTTATATGGCTACACCTTC
16 NA TRBJ2-3 TRBV10-1 TRBD2 CASSEIAGGDTDTQYF TGCGCCAGCAGTGAGATAGCGGGGGGAGACACAGATACGCAGTATTTT
14 NA TRBJ2-1 TRBV5-1 TRBD2 CASSLVAGGDEQFF TGCGCCAGCAGCTTGGTGGCGGGGGGGGATGAGCAGTTCTTC
11 NA TRBJ2-1 TRBV6-5 NA CASSPDYEQFF TGTGCCAGCAGTCCGGACTATGAGCAGTTCTTC
14 NA TRBJ1-2 TRBV6-1 NA CASSDWTANYGYTF TGTGCCAGCAGTGACTGGACAGCTAACTATGGCTACACCTTC
11 NA TRBJ2-1 TRBV19 TRBD1 CATRQGREQFF TGTGCCACCCGACAGGGTCGTGAGCAGTTCTTC
17 NA TRBJ1-5 TRBV5-1 TRBD1 CASSLEGGQYSNQPQHF TGCGCCAGCAGCTTGGAAGGGGGACAGTATAGCAATCAGCCCCAGCATTTT
15 NA TRBJ2-1 TRBV5-1 NA CASSLRGSDYNEQFF TGCGCCAGCAGCTTGAGAGGGTCGGACTACAATGAGCAGTTCTTC
14 NA TRBJ2-7 TRBV30 NA CAWSVYGSSYEQYF TGTGCCTGGAGTGTATACGGGAGCTCCTACGAGCAGTACTTC
15 NA TRBJ1-5 TRBV15 NA CATSRVSGGNQPQHF TGTGCCACCAGCAGAGTGAGCGGGGGTAATCAGCCCCAGCATTTT
15 few TRBJ1-4 TRBV30 NA CAWSVRVLRSEKLFF TGTGCCTGGAGTGTACGGGTTTTGAGGAGTGAAAAACTGTTTTTT